This TCR beta chain was obtained from a study of blood T cell repertoires in COVID-19. The wider study: Some COVID-19 samples were acute and others convalescent; all came from the United States, Italy and Spain. In each case, the material was cDNA or gDNA derived from T cells, B-cell-depleted T cells, or PBMCs.

Authors' analysis steps: Using reference gene primer amplification, nucleated cell counts were estimated. Generated by immunoSEQ multiplex PCR, the TCRdb table keeps only in-frame clones and is missing some. V and J calls and clone size are given by that table; D and trimming were obtained from the DNA. The table records about 89,000 clones, less than 85% of them present only once. Sequencing was carried out using peripheral blood. The TCR was taken from a woman aged 80 or older with acute or convalescent COVID-19.

Here the CDR3 reads CASSLNRAATNEKLFF. CDR3 in DNA: TGTGCCAGCAGCTTAAATCGAGCCGCAACTAATGAAAAACTGTTTTTT. The gene calls are TRBV11-2 and TRBJ1-4; D remains unclear. The CDR3 is 16 residues long. The V gene's germline CDR1 is SGHAT and CDR2 FQNNGV. V was shortened by 2 bases and J by 0 bases, with 10 bases between the two germline ends.